The 5 T cell receptor beta chains in this list originate from one sample, sequenced in a study of cytotoxic CD8 clonotypes in ibrutinib-treated CLL (dated by TCRdb to the early 2020s). The library relied on the immunoSEQ multiplex PCR assay. Held by TCRdb, this immuneACCESS table contains in-frame sequences only and omits some clones. Under half of the omission traces to an unresolved V gene where checked; the cause of the rest is unknown. Present in this sample are approximately 32,000 clones, 69% of which were seen just once. The leading ten clones occupy around a quarter of the sample. The material sequenced was PBMCs, taken before ibrutinib treatment. The receptors were sampled from a human donor with chronic lymphocytic leukemia.

The sample holds a few counts of this clone. J is TRBJ1-2 and V is TRBV7-8; a possible D gene is TRBD1 (5 bases). Trimming took 3 bases from V and 6 from J, leaving 11 bases between them. CDR3 length equals 13 residues. The germline gives CDR1 SGHVS, CDR2 FQNEAQ. The CDR3 coding sequence is TGTGCCAGCAGCTTTCGAGAACAGGATGGCTACACCTTC. Encoded protein: CASSFREQDGYTF.

This clone showed up just once. This chain connects TRBV7-9 to TRBJ1-2; possible D gene TRBD1, 6 bases. The germline CDR1 and CDR2 sequences are SEHNR and FQNEAQ (reference sequence). CDR3 length: 14 amino acids. V lost 6 bases, J lost 5 bases, and 16 bases lay in between. This chain's CDR3 is CASRPGQKAYGYTF. As DNA, the CDR3 is TGTGCCAGCAGGCCGGGACAAAAAGCGTATGGCTACACCTTC. The full variable domain, with the rest looked up from reference TRBV7-9 and TRBJ1-2, is DTGVSQNPRHKITKRGQNVTFRCDPISEHNRLYWYRQTLGQGPEFLTYFQNEAQLEKSRLLSDRFSAERPKGSFSTLEIQRTEQGDSAMYLCASRPGQKAYGYTFGSGTRLTVV.

CDR3 sequence reads: CASSAQQGDTQYF. CDR3 nucleotide sequence: TGCGCCAGCAGTGCGCAGCAGGGGGATACGCAGTATTTT. The genes are TRBV5-1 and TRBJ2-3; a weak D match, TRBD1 (6 bases). Trimming took 5 bases from V and 6 from J, leaving 13 bases between them. The CDR3 contains 13 residues. Germline V gives CDR1 SGHRS, CDR2 YFSETQ.

V usage is TRBV28 and J usage is TRBJ1-1, with TRBD1 identical over 9 bases. With 5 bases clipped from V and 3 bases from J, the junction kept 4 bases outside the gene matches. CDR3 length: 14 residues. Germline CDR1 reads MDHEN; CDR2 reads SYDVKM. CDR3 DNA: TGTGCCAGCAGTACAGGGGGCGAGTACACTGAAGCTTTCTTT. Its translation: CASSTGGEYTEAFF. Looking up the rest from reference TRBV28 and TRBJ1-1 gives the full variable domain: DVKVTQSSRYLVKRTGEKVFLECVQDMDHENMFWYRQDPGLGLRLIYFSYDVKMKEKGDIPEGYSVSREKKERFSLILESASTNQTSMYLCASSTGGEYTEAFFGQGTRLTVV.

This chain links TRBV2 with TRBJ2-2; 7 positions match TRBD2. There are 14 residues in the CDR3. The trim removed 6 bases at V and 1 base at J, leaving 2 bases unmatched. CDR1 and CDR2 (germline): SNHLY, FYNNEI. CDR3 loop: CASSGRRNTGELFF. CDR3 coding DNA: TGTGCCAGCAGCGGGAGGCGGAACACCGGGGAGCTGTTTTTT.